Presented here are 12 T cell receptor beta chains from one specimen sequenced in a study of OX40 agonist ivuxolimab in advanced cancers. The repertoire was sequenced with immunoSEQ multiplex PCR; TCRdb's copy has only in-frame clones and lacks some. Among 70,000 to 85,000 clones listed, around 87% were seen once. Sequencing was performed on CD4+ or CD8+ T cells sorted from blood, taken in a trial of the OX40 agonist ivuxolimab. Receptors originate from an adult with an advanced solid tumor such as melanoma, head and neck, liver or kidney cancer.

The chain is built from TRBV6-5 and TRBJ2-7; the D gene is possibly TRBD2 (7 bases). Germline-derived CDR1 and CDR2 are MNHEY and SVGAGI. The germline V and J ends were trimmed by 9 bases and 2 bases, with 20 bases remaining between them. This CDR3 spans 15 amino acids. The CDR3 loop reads CASHLRRGGTYEQYF. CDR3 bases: TGTGCCAGTCATCTGCGGAGGGGGGGCACCTACGAGCAGTACTTC.

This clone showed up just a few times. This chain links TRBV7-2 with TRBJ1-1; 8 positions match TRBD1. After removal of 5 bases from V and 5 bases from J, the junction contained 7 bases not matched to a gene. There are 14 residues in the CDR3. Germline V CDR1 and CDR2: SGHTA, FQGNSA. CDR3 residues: CASSTQGARTEAFF. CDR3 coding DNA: TGTGCCAGCAGCACCCAGGGGGCGAGAACTGAAGCTTTCTTT.

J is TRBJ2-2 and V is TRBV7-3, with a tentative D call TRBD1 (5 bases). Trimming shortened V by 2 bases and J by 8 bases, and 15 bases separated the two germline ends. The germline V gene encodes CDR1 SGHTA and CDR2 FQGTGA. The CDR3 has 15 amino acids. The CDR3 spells CASSLALSPGGELFF. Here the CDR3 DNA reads TGTGCCAGCAGCTTAGCCCTTTCCCCAGGGGGGGAGCTGTTTTTT.

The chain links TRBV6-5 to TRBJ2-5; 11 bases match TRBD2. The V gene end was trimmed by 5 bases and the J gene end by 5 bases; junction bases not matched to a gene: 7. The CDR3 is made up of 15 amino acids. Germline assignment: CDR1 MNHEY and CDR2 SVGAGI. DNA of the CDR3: TGTGCCAGCAGTGCACCTAGCGGGGGGTTGGAGACCCAGTACTTC. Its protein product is CASSAPSGGLETQYF.

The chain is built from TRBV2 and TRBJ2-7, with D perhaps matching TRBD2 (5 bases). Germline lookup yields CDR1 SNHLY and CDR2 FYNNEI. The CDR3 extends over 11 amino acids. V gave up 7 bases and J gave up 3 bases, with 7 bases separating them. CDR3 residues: CASTEVYEQYF. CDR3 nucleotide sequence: TGTGCCAGCACGGAGGTCTACGAGCAGTACTTC.

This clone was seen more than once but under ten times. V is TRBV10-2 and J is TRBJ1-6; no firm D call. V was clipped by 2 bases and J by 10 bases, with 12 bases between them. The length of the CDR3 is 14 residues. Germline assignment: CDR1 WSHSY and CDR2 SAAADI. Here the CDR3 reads CASSEDGQRSPLHF. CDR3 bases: TGCGCCAGCAGTGAGGACGGGCAGAGGTCACCCCTCCACTTT.

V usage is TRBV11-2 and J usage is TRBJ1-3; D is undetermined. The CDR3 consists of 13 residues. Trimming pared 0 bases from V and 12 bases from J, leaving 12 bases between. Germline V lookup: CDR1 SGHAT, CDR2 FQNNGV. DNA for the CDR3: TGTGCCAGCAGCTTAGATCGACGGCGCGTCATATATTTT. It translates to CASSLDRRRVIYF. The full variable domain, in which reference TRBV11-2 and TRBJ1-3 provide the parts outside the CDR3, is EAGVAQSPRYKIIEKRQSVAFWCNPISGHATLYWYQQILGQGPKLLIQFQNNGVVDDSQLPKDRFSAERLKGVDSTLKIQPAKLEDSAVYLCASSLDRRRVIYFGEGSWLTVV.

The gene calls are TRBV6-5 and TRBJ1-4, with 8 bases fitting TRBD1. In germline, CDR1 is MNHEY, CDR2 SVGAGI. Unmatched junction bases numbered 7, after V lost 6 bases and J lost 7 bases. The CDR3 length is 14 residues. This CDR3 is CASSRDRWSEKLFF. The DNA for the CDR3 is TGTGCCAGCAGCCGGGACAGGTGGAGTGAAAAACTGTTTTTT.

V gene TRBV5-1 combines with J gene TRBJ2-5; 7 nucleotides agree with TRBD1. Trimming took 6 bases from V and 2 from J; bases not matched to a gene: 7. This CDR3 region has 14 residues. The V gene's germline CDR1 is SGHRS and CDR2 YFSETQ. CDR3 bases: TGCGCCAGCAACCCCGGGACAGCTCAAGAGACCCAGTACTTC. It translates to CASNPGTAQETQYF.

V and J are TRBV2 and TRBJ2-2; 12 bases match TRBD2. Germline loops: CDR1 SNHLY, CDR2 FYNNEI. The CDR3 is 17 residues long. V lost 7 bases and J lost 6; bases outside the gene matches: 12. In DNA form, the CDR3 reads TGTGCCAGCACTCCGTTAGCCCTAGCGGGAGGGCCCGGGGAGCTGTTTTTT. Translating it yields CASTPLALAGGPGELFF.

As DNA, the CDR3 is TGTGCCAGCAGCTGGCTAAGGGGGGGTGAAGCTTTCTTT. It yields the protein CASSWLRGGEAFF. The rearrangement links TRBV7-9 to TRBJ1-1, with a weak D call TRBD1 (6 bases). The CDR3 is made up of 13 amino acids. The germline gives CDR1 SEHNR, CDR2 FQNEAQ (reference sequence). V lost 4 bases to trimming and J lost 7 bases, with 13 bases between them.

CDR3 sequence reads: CASSIRLPSNQPQHF. CDR3 sequence (DNA): TGTGCCAGTAGTATCCGGCTCCCCAGCAATCAGCCCCAGCATTTT. The rearrangement joins TRBV19 to TRBJ1-5; D not certain. The ends were cut back, 3 bases at V and 1 base at J, with 10 bases in the middle. The CDR3 is 15 amino acids. From germline, CDR1 is LNHDA and CDR2 SQIVND (reference sequence).